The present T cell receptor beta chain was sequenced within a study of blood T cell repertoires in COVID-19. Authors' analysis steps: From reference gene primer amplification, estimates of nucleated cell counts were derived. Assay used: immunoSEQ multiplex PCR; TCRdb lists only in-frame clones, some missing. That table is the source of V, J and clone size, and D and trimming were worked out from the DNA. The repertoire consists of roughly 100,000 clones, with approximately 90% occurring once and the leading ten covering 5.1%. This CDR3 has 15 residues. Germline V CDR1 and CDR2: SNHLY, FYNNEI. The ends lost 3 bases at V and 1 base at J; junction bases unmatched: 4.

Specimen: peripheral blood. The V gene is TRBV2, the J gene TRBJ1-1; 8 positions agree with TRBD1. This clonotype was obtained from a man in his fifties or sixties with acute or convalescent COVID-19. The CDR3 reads CASSDQGAQNTEAFF. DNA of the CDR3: TGTGCCAGCAGTGACCAGGGGGCTCAGAACACTGAAGCTTTCTTT.